The 7 T cell receptor beta chains given below trace back to one sample, sequenced in a study of blood T cell repertoires in COVID-19. Produced via immunoSEQ multiplex PCR; TCRdb's table is partial and in-frame only. The data hold some 45,000 clones, with 83% observed a single time. Sequenced material: peripheral blood. These receptors were collected from a man older than 75 in a cohort sampled during active COVID-19.

This chain uses TRBV27 with TRBJ1-2; TRBD1 agrees at 9 bases. Germline V gene sequence: CDR1 MNHEY, CDR2 SMNVEV (reference sequence). This CDR3 spans 15 amino acids. The trim removed 5 bases at V and 5 bases at J, leaving 9 bases unmatched. In DNA, the CDR3 is TGTGCCAGCAGTACCCCGGGACAGGGCCTTTATGGCTACACCTTC. Translation: CASSTPGQGLYGYTF.

The chain has TRBV19 and TRBJ1-6; tentatively, D is TRBD1 (6 bases). The CDR3 consists of 14 residues. Trimming pared 10 bases from V and 10 bases from J, leaving 20 bases between. Germline lookup yields CDR1 LNHDA and CDR2 SQIVND (reference sequence). The CDR3 DNA sequence: TGTGCCACCACGGTCCCAGGGGTGAGCTCACCCCTCCACTTT. Residues: CATTVPGVSSPLHF.

The chain employs TRBV5-1 and TRBJ1-2; D remains ambiguous. Germline values: CDR1 SGHRS, CDR2 YFSETQ. CDR3 length: 12 amino acids. The V end was cut by 0 bases, the J end by 8 bases, with 8 bases between. CDR3 residues: CASSLGEGGYTF. DNA for the CDR3: TGCGCCAGCAGCTTGGGAGAGGGCGGCTACACCTTC.

The table lists this clone with a count of one. V usage is TRBV5-1 and J usage is TRBJ2-3; maybe TRBD1 (5 bases). The germline gives CDR1 SGHRS, CDR2 YFSETQ. The CDR3 extends over 15 amino acids. V lost 0 bases to trimming and J lost 0 bases, with 8 bases between them. CDR3 in DNA: TGCGCCAGCAGCTTGGTCAGGGCGAGCACAGATACGCAGTATTTT. Residues: CASSLVRASTDTQYF.

The chain joins TRBV7-2 to TRBJ2-3, with 7 bases matching TRBD1. This CDR3 region has 19 residues. The trim removed 5 bases at V and 3 bases at J, leaving 20 bases unmatched. CDR1 is SGHTA, CDR2 FQGNSA, per germline. CDR3 nucleotides: TGTGCCAGCAGCGCCCCCGAGACAGGGATATATTTCTGGACAGATACGCAGTATTTT. Amino acid sequence: CASSAPETGIYFWTDTQYF.

The J gene is TRBJ2-1, the V gene TRBV7-9, with a weak D call TRBD2 (6 bases). V gave up 8 bases and J gave up 3 bases, with 17 bases separating them. This CDR3 has 15 amino acids. Looked up from germline, CDR1 is SEHNR and CDR2 is FQNEAQ (reference sequence). CDR3 residues: CASGQSGTFYNEQFF. DNA for the CDR3: TGTGCCAGCGGCCAATCCGGGACTTTCTACAATGAGCAGTTCTTC.

V and J are TRBV5-1 and TRBJ2-5; 8 nucleotides line up with TRBD2. This CDR3 comprises 13 residues. The trim removed 4 bases at V and 4 bases at J, leaving 3 bases unmatched. Germline V CDR1 and CDR2: SGHRS, YFSETQ. DNA of the CDR3: TGCGCCAGCAGCCCGGGAGGGCGAGAGACCCAGTACTTC. Protein: CASSPGGRETQYF.